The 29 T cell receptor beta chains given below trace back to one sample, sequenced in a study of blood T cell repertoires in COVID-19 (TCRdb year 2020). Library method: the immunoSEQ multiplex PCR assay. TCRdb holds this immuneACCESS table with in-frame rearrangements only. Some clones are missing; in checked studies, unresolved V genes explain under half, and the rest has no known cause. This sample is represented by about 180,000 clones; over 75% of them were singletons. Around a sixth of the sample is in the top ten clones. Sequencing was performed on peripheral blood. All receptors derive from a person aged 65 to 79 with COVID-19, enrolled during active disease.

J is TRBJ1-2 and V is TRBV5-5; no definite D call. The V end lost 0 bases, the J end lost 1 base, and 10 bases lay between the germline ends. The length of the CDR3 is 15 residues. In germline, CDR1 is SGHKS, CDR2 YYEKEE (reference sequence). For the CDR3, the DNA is TGTGCCAGCAGCTTGGACAGAACTTTTAACTATGGCTACACCTTC. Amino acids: CASSLDRTFNYGYTF.

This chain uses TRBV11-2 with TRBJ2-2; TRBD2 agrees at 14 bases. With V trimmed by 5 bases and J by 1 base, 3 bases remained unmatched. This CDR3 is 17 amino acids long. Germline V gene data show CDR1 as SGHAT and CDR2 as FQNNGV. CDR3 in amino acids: CASSRGTSGGNTGELFF. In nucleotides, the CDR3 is TGTGCCAGCAGCCGCGGGACTAGCGGGGGGAACACCGGGGAGCTGTTTTTT.

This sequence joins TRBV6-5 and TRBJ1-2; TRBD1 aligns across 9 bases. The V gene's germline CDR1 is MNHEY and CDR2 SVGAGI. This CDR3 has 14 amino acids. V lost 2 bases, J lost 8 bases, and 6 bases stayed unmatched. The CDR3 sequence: CASSYAGQGGGYTF. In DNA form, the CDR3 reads TGTGCCAGCAGTTACGCGGGACAGGGAGGAGGCTACACCTTC.

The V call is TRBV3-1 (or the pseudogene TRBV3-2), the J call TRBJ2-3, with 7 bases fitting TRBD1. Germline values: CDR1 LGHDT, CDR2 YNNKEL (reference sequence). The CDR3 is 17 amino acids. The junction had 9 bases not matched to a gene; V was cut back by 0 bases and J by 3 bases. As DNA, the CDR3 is TGTGCCAGCAGCCAAGATCTCTGGCAGGGGGAAACAGATACGCAGTATTTT. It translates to CASSQDLWQGETDTQYF.

The CDR3: CASSLDWLREQYF. DNA of the CDR3: TGTGCCAGCAGCTTAGATTGGTTGAGGGAGCAGTACTTC. The genes are TRBV7-2 and TRBJ2-7, with D uncertain. Germline V gene lookup returns CDR1 SGHTA and CDR2 FQGNSA. The V end was cut by 1 base, the J end by 7 bases, with 11 bases between. The CDR3 length is 13 residues.

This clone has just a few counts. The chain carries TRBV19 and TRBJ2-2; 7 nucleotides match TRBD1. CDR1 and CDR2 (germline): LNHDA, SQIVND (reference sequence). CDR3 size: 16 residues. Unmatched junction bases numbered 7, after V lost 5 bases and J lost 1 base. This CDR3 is CASSGPRQGNTGELFF. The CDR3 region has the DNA TGTGCCAGTAGTGGACCGCGACAGGGGAACACCGGGGAGCTGTTTTTT.

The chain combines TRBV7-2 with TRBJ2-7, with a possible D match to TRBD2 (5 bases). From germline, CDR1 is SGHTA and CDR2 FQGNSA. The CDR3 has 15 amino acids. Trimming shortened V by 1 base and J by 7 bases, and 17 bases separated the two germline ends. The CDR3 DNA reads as TGTGCCAGCAGCTTAGGGGCGGGTACCTTTTTTGAGCAGTACTTC. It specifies CASSLGAGTFFEQYF.

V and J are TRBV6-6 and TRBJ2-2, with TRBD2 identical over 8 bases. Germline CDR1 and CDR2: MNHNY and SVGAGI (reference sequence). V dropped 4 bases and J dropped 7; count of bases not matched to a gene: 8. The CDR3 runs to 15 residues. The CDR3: CASSSPLAAGGELFF. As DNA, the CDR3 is TGTGCCAGCAGTTCTCCACTAGCGGCCGGCGGGGAGCTGTTTTTT.

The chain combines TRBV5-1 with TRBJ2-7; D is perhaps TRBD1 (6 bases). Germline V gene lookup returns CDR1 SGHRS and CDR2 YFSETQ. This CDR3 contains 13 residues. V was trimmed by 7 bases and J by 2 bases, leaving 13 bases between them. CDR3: CASQTTGTYEQYF. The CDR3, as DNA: TGCGCCAGCCAGACGACAGGAACCTACGAGCAGTACTTC.

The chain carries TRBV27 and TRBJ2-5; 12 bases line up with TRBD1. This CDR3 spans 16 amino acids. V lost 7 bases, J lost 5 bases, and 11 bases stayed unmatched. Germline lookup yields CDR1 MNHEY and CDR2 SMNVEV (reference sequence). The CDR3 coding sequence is TGTGCCAGCATTAAGACCGGGACAGGGGGCCTCGAGACCCAGTACTTC. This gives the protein CASIKTGTGGLETQYF.

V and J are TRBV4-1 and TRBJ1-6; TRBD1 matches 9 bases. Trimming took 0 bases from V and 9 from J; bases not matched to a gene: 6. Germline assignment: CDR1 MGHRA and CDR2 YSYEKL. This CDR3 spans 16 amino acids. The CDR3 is CASSQELGQGVSPLHF. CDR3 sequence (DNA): TGCGCCAGCAGCCAAGAGTTGGGACAGGGCGTTTCACCCCTCCACTTT.

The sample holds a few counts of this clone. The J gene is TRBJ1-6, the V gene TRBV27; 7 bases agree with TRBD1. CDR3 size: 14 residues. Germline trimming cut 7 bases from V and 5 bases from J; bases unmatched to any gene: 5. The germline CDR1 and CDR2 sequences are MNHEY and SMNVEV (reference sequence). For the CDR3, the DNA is TGTGCCAGCACCAGGGGGTCCCATAATTCACCCCTCCACTTT. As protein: CASTRGSHNSPLHF.

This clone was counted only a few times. The CDR3 DNA reads TGTGCCAGCAGTTACGCGGGGAGCAACACTGAAGCTTTCTTT. This encodes CASSYAGSNTEAFF. The gene calls are TRBV6-5 and TRBJ1-1; D is undetermined. CDR3 length: 14 amino acids. V lost 2 bases and J lost 2, with 9 bases in between. Germline loops: CDR1 MNHEY, CDR2 SVGAGI.

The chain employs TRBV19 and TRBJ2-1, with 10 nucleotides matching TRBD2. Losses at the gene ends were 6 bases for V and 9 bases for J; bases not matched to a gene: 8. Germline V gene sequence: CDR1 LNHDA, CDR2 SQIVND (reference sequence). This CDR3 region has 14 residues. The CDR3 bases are TGTGCCAGTAGGGAACTAGCGGGGTCGGGTGAGCAGTTCTTC. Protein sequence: CASRELAGSGEQFF.

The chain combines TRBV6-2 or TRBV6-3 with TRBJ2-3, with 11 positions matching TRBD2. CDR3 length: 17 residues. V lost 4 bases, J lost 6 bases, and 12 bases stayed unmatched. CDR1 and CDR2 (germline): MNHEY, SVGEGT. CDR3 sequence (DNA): TGTGCCAGCAGTTCCCCCGGGACTAGCGGCACGACGGATACGCAGTATTTT. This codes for CASSSPGTSGTTDTQYF.

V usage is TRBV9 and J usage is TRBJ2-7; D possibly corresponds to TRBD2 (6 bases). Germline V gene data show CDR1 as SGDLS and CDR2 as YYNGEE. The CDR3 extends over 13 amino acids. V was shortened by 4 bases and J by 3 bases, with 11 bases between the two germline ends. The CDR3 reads CASSSPGLYEQYF. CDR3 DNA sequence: TGTGCCAGCAGCTCCCCGGGACTCTACGAGCAGTACTTC.

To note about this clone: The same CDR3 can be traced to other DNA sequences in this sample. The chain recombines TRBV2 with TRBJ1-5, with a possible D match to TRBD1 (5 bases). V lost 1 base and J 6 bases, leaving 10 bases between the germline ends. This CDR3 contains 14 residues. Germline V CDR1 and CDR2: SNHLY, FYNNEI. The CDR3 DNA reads TGTGCCAGCAGTGAAGGGGGGGAAGTTCAGCCCCAGCATTTT. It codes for CASSEGGEVQPQHF.

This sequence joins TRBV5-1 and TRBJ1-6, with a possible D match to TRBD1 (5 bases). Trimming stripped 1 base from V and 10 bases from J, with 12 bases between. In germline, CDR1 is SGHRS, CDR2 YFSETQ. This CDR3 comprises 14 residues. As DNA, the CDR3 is TGCGCCAGCAGCTTGTCTTTGGGGCGGTCACCCCTCCACTTT. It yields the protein CASSLSLGRSPLHF.

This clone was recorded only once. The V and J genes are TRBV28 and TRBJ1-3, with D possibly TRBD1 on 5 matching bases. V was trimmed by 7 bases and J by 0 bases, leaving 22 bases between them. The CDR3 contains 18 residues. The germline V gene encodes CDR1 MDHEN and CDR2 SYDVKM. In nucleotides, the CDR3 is TGTGCCAGCATACGGGGGTTTCTCTCGAGCAGCTCTGGAAACACCATATATTTT. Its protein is CASIRGFLSSSSGNTIYF. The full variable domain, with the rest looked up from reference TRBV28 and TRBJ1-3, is DVKVTQSSRYLVKRTGEKVFLECVQDMDHENMFWYRQDPGLGLRLIYFSYDVKMKEKGDIPEGYSVSREKKERFSLILESASTNQTSMYLCASIRGFLSSSSGNTIYFGEGSWLTVV.

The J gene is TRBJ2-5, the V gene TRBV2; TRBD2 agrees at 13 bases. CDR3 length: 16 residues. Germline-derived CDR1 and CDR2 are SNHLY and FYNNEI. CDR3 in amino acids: CASQPLAGGPRKTQYF. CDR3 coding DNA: TGTGCGAGCCAACCACTAGCGGGGGGGCCTCGGAAGACCCAGTACTTC.

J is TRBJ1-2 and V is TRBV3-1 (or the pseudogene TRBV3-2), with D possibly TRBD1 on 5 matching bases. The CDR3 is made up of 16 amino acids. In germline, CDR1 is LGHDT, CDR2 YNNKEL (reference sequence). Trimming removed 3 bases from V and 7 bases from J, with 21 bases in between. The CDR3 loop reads CASSQSSRREAGGYTF. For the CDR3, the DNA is TGTGCCAGCAGCCAGAGTTCCCGCAGGGAGGCGGGTGGCTACACCTTC.

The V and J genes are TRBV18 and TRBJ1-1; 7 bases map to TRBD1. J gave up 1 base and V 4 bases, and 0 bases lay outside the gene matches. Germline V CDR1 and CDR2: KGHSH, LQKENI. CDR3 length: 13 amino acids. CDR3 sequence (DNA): TGTGCCAGCTCACGACAGGGGAACACTGAAGCTTTCTTT. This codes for CASSRQGNTEAFF.

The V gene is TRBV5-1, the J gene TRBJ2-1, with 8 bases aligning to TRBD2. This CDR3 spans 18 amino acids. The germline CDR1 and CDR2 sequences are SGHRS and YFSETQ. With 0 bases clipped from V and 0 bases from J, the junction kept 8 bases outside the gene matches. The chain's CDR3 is CASSLGREGHRSYNEQFF. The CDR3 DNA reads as TGCGCCAGCAGCTTGGGTCGGGAGGGCCATCGCTCCTACAATGAGCAGTTCTTC.

The CDR3 reads CASSAGSSGTGELFF. CDR3 nucleotide sequence: TGTGCCAGCAGCGCGGGGTCCAGCGGGACCGGGGAGCTGTTTTTT. J is TRBJ2-2 and V is TRBV7-9, with D possibly TRBD2 on 6 matching bases. Germline V CDR1 and CDR2: SEHNR, FQNEAQ (reference sequence). The CDR3 has 15 amino acids. The V gene lost 5 bases and the J gene lost 5 bases, with 15 bases spanning the gap.

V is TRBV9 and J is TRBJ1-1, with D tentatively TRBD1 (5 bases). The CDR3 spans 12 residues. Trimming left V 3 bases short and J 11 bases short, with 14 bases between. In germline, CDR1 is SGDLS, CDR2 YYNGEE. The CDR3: CASSALGGPAFF. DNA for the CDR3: TGTGCCAGCAGCGCGTTGGGGGGTCCGGCTTTCTTT.

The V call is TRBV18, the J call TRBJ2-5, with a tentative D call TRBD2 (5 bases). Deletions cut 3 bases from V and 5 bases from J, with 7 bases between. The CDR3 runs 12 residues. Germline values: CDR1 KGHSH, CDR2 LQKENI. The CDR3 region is CASSPKRETQYF. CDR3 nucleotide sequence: TGTGCCAGCTCACCGAAGCGGGAGACCCAGTACTTC.

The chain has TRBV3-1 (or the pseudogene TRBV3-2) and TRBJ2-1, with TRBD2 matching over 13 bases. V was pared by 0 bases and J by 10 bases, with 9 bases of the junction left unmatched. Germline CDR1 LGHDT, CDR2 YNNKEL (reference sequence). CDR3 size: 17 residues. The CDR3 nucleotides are TGTGCCAGCAGCCAAGACCTACTAGCGGGGGGGCCTTCGGAGCAGTTCTTC. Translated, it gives CASSQDLLAGGPSEQFF.

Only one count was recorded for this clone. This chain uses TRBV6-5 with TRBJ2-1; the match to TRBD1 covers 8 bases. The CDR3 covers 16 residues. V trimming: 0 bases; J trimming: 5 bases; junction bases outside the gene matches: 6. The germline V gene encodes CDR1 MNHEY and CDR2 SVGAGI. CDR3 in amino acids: CASSYSSGTGNNEQFF. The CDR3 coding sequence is TGTGCCAGCAGTTACTCCTCCGGGACAGGCAACAATGAGCAGTTCTTC.

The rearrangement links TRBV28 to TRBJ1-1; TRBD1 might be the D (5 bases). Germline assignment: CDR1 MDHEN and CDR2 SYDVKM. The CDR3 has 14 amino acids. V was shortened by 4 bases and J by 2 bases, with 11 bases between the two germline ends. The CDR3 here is CASSWGLLNTEAFF. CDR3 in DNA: TGTGCCAGCAGTTGGGGCCTTTTAAACACTGAAGCTTTCTTT.